This T cell receptor (beta chain) appears in the sequencing data of a study of graft-versus-host responses after intestinal transplantation. The CDR3 is made up of 15 amino acids. Trimming removed 1 base at V and 2 bases at J, with 11 bases between. The germline CDR1 and CDR2 sequences are SGHTA and FQGNSA. Clones were sequenced by immunoSEQ multiplex PCR, and TCRdb holds only the in-frame ones, with some missing. The repertoire holds about 96,000 clones, with approximately 90% as singletons. On this clone itself: Antigen: not known.

The source material was unstimulated CD4+ T cells sorted from spleen or lymph node cells, sampled before intestinal transplant. The origin of this receptor is a human donor who received an intestinal transplant. The rearrangement links TRBV7-2 to TRBJ1-1, with a tentative D call TRBD1 (5 bases). The CDR3 reads CASSLVFQGNTEAFF. Written as DNA, the CDR3 is TGTGCCAGCAGCTTAGTATTTCAGGGCAACACTGAAGCTTTCTTT.